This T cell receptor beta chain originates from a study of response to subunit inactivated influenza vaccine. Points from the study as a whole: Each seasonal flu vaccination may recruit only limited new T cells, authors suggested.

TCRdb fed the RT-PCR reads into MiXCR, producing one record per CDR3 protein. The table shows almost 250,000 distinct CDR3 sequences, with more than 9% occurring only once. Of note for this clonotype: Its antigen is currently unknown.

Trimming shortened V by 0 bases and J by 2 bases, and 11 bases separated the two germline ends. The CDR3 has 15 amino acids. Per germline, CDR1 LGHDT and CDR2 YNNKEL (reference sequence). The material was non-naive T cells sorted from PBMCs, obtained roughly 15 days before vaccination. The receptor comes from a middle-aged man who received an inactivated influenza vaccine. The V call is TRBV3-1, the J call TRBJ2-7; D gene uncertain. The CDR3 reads CASSQEGRPPYEQYF. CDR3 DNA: TGTGCCAGCAGCCAAGAAGGCAGACCCCCCTACGAGCAGTACTTC.